This T cell receptor beta chain was profiled in a study of blood T cell repertoires in COVID-19. In terms of age and location, participants ranged from roughly 18 to 95 years and lived in about two dozen US areas. Categorization into cohorts depended on clinical history that participants reported. Either two negative PCRs, clearance, or symptom resolution qualified Cohort 3 donors as recovered. TCRdb's table, derived via immunoSEQ multiplex PCR, lists solely in-frame clones and lacks some. The sample records about 480,000 clones, over 75% being singletons. Trimming took 0 bases from V and 3 from J; bases not matched to a gene: 4. CDR1 and CDR2 (germline): KGHDR, SFDVKD. The CDR3 length is 16 residues.

Sequences were obtained from PBMCs or T cells enriched from blood (not recorded which). The sequence was obtained from a woman aged 40-49 years who had recovered from COVID-19. The V gene is TRBV24-1, the J gene TRBJ2-3; the match to TRBD2 covers 8 bases. The CDR3 is CATSDLLGRGTDTQYF. The CDR3 bases are TGTGCCACCAGTGATTTGCTCGGGAGGGGGACAGATACGCAGTATTTT.